This TCR beta chain is from a study of identical twins. Notes on the study in general: Donors were not followed over many years; analysis was cross-sectional. In zero-insertion analyses, partial confounding could arise from invariant MAIT and iNKT cells.

This clonotype was seen a few times. Its antigen is unknown. Unique molecular identifiers were present on the cDNA, and a universal primer site came from template switching. In TCRdb, the 5' RACE reads were re-called with MiXCR into one record per CDR3 protein. The sample has around 1.7 million distinct CDR3 sequences, around 29% seen once. The CDR3 is 15 residues long. V gave up 0 bases and J gave up 7 bases, with 14 bases separating them. From germline, CDR1 is SGDLS and CDR2 YYNGEE. All donors comprised healthy Caucasians. The rearrangement links TRBV9 to TRBJ2-1, with D perhaps being TRBD1 or TRBD2 (5 bases each). The sequenced sample consisted of cord blood. This TCR was sampled from a newborn girl in good health. The CDR3 DNA is TGTGCCAGCAGCGTAGATGTGGGACCAATTAATGAGCAGTTCTTC. This codes for CASSVDVGPINEQFF.